This T cell receptor (beta chain) was retrieved from a study of T cell repertoires in cytomegalovirus infection. Turning to the study itself: Public TCR beta signatures provided an indication of both CMV infection and a matching HLA type.

Study-level points and caveats: Public TCR beta family frequency separated CMV-and-HLA carriers, including in an independent cohort. HLA-C-restricted, CMV-specific TCR beta clonotypes were dominant ex vivo.

A note on this clonotype: What it binds is unknown.

TCRdb itself ran the reads through MiXCR, one entry per CDR3 protein. The sample shows 450,000 to 650,000 distinct CDR3 sequences, roughly 42% of them seen only once. This specimen was cultured PBMCs, taken from culture after CMV antigen stimulation. This clonotype was obtained from a human donor in good health (CMV status not recorded). Some clones in this sample may be carry-over from other donors' samples.

Here the CDR3 reads CSARKGVGSGRAWYNEQFF. CDR3 DNA sequence: TGCAGTGCTAGGAAGGGGGTGGGTAGCGGGAGGGCCTGGTACAATGAGCAGTTCTTC. The chain employs TRBV20-1 and TRBJ2-1; TRBD2 aligns across 11 bases. In germline, CDR1 is DFQATT, CDR2 SNEGSKA (reference sequence). The CDR3 has 19 amino acids. V lost 3 bases to trimming and J lost 4 bases; unmatched junction nucleotides: 17.